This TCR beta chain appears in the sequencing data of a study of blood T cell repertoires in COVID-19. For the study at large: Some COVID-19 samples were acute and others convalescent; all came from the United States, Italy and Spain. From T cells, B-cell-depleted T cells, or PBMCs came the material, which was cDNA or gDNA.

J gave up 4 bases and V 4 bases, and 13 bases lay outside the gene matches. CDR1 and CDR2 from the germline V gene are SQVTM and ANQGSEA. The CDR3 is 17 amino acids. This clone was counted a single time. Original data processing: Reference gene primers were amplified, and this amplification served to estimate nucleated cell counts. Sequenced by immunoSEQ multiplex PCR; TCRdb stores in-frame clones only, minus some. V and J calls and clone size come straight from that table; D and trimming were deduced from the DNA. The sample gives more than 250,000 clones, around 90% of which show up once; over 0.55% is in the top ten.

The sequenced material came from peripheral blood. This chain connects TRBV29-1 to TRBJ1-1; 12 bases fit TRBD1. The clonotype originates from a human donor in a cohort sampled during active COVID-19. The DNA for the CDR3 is TGCAGCGTTGTTAGGGACAGGGGGCTTCGTGCCGGCACTGAAGCTTTCTTT. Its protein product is CSVVRDRGLRAGTEAFF.